This is a list of T cell receptor beta chains from one sample in a study of blood T cell repertoires in COVID-19. Profiled with immunoSEQ multiplex PCR; TCRdb holds only in-frame clones, not every one. The sample yields 90,000 to 130,000 clones, 60% to 85% seen once. The material sequenced was peripheral blood. The receptors derive from a woman in her thirties or forties with acute or convalescent COVID-19. Each CDR3 is given without its conserved first and last residue.

cdr3_length j_call v_call cdr3_aa
12 TRBJ1-6 TRBV21-1 ASSTGLRNSPLH
15 TRBJ2-1 TRBV10-3 AIRDYSLTGSNNEQF
14 TRBJ2-2 TRBV4-3 ASSQESSANTGELF
12 TRBJ2-1 TRBV5-1 ASHNPGGAGEQF
13 TRBJ2-7 TRBV6-5 ASSSGLALTYEQY
13 TRBJ1-2 TRBV5-6 ASSPRGVASEGYT
13 TRBJ1-5 TRBV5-8 ASRRRTGASGPQH
13 TRBJ1-3 TRBV28 ASRGDRSSGNTIY
9 TRBJ2-2 TRBV3-1/TRBV3-2 ASRRAGELF
13 TRBJ2-3 TRBV7-9 ASSQSGVITDTQY
11 TRBJ1-1 TRBV29-1 SAWEGRNTEAF
13 TRBJ2-5 TRBV28 ASSPFGLAEETQY
15 TRBJ1-4 TRBV2 ASTRRVSGTGEEKLF
12 TRBJ1-2 TRBV3-1/TRBV3-2 ASSQETVDYGYT